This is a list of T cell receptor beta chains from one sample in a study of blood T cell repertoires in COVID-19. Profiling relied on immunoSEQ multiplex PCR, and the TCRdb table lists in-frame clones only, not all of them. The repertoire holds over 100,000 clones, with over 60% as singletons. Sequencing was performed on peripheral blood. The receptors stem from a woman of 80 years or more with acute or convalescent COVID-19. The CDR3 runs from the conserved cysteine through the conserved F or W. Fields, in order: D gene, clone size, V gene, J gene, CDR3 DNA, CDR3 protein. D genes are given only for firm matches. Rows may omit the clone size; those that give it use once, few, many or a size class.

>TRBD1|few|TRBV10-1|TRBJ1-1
TGCGCCAGCAGTGGCTCGACAGGGCGAGGGGAAACTGAAGCTTTCTTT
CASSGSTGRGETEAFF
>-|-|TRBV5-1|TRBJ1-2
TGCGCCAGCAGCTTGTCGGCGGGGTCTCTTGGTGGCTACACCTTC
CASSLSAGSLGGYTF
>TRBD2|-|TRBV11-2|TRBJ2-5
TGTGCCAGCACCAAAGGACTAGCGGGAGGGAGAGAGACCCAGTACTTC
CASTKGLAGGRETQYF
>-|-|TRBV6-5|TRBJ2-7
TGTGCCAGCACCGAGGGTGCAGGGGACTACGAGCAGTACTTC
CASTEGAGDYEQYF
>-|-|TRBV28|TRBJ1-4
TGTGCCAGCTTCGGGGCTAATGAAAAACTGTTTTTT
CASFGANEKLFF
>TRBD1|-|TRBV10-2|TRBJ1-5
TGCGCCAGCAGCAGGACAGGGACTAGCAATCAGCCCCAGCATTTT
CASSRTGTSNQPQHF
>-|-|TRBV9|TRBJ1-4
TGTGCCAGCAGCGTAGAGGGGAATGAAAAACTGTTTTTT
CASSVEGNEKLFF
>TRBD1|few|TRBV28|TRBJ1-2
TGTGCCAGCAGTTTCGGGACAGGGTTTTTGGGGGGCTACACCTTC
CASSFGTGFLGGYTF
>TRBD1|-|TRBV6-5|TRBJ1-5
TGTGCCAGCAGTTCAAGGGGGCACAATCAGCCCCAGCATTTT
CASSSRGHNQPQHF
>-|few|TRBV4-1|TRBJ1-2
TGCGCCAGCAGCCAAGAATTCAGGGTATTGTCTAACTATGGCTACACCTTC
CASSQEFRVLSNYGYTF
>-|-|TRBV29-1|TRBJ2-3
TGCAGCGTCCGGGATTCCACAGATACGCAGTATTTT
CSVRDSTDTQYF
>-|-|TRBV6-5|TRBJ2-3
TGTGCCAGCAGATACGGTGGAGACTTCACAGATACGCAGTATTTT
CASRYGGDFTDTQYF
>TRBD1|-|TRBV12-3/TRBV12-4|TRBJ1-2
TGTGCCAGCAGTTTCGGGACAGGTCCTTACACCTTC
CASSFGTGPYTF
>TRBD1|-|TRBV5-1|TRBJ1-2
TGCGCCAGCAGCGCGGACGGACAGGACCACTATGGCTACACCTTC
CASSADGQDHYGYTF
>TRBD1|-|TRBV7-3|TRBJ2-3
TGTGCCAGCAGCAGCGCGGACAGGGGGTCAGATACGCAGTATTTT
CASSSADRGSDTQYF
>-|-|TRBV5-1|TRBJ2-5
TGCGCCAGCAGCTTGGGGGGGCAGCCTACGGAGACCCAGTACTTC
CASSLGGQPTETQYF
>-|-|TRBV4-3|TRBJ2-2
TGCGCCAGCAGCCAAGATGCGTTCGCGAACACCGGGGAGCTGTTTTTT
CASSQDAFANTGELFF
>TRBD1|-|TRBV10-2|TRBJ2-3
TGCGCCAGCAGTGGACAGGGGGCTGGCACAGATACGCAGTATTTT
CASSGQGAGTDTQYF
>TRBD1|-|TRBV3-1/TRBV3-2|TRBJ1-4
TGTGCCAGCAGCCAGAGATGGCAGGGGGCGAGTGAAAAACTGTTTTTT
CASSQRWQGASEKLFF
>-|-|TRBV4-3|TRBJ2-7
TGCGCCAGCAGCCAAGAAGGCGGGGCCTCCTACGAGCAGTACTTC
CASSQEGGASYEQYF
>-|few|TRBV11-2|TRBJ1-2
TGTGCCAGCAGCGCATTACAGGGTAGAGATCGCTATGGCTACACCTTC
CASSALQGRDRYGYTF
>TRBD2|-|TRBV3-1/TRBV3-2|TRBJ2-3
TGTGCCAGCAGCCCCCTAGCGGGAGGGGATACGCAGTATTTT
CASSPLAGGDTQYF
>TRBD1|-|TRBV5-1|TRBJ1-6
TGCGCCAGCAGCGGGAGCGGGACAGGGTATAATTCACCCCTCCACTTT
CASSGSGTGYNSPLHF
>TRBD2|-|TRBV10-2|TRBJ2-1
TGCGCCAGCTGTAGCGGGACCTACAATGAGCAGTTCTTC
CASCSGTYNEQFF
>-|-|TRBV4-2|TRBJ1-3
TGTGCCAGCAGCCAAGCATATAACGTCCGAAGCGCCGGAAACACCATATATTTT
CASSQAYNVRSAGNTIYF
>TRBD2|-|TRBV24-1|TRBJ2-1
TGTGCCACTAGCGGGACTAGCGGGAGTCGCCGGAATGAGCAGTTCTTC
CATSGTSGSRRNEQFF
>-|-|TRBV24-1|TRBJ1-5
TGTGCCACCAGCACAGGGAATAGCAATCAGCCCCAGCATTTT
CATSTGNSNQPQHF
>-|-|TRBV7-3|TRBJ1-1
TGTGCCAGCAGCTTAATCGGAGGCGACACTGAAGCTTTCTTT
CASSLIGGDTEAFF
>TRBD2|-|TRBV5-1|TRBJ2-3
TGCGCCAGCAACCCGGGACTAGCGCATGGGGCAGATACGCAGTATTTT
CASNPGLAHGADTQYF
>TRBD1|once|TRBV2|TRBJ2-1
TGTGCCAGCGGGAGACAGGGTACCTACAATGAGCAGTTCTTC
CASGRQGTYNEQFF
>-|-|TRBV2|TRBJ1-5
TGTGCCAGCAGTGTGGGAGGATTTCAGCCCCAGCATTTT
CASSVGGFQPQHF
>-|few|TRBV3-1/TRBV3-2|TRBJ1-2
TGTGCCAGCAGCCAAGAAGGGGGGGCCAGGGATGGCTACACCTTC
CASSQEGGARDGYTF
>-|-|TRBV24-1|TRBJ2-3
TGTGCCACCAGTGATCAGGGTCGAGATACGCAGTATTTT
CATSDQGRDTQYF
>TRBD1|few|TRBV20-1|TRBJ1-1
TGCAGTGCTAGTTGGGGACAGGGGAGCTTGATACCCCACACTGAAGCTTTCTTT
CSASWGQGSLIPHTEAFF
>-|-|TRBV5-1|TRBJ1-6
TGCGCCAGCAGCTTGGTTTTGGCAGACTCCTATAATTCACCCCTCCACTTT
CASSLVLADSYNSPLHF
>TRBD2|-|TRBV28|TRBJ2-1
TGTGCCAGCAGTTTACCGGGAGGTACATTTGAGCAGTTCTTC
CASSLPGGTFEQFF
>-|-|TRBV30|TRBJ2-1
TGTGCCTGGATGGCCACGGAGGAGCAGTTCTTC
CAWMATEEQFF
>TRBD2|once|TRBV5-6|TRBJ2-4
TGTGCCAGCAGCTTGGAACTAGCGGGATGGAACATTCAGTACTTC
CASSLELAGWNIQYF
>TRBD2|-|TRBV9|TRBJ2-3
TGTGCCAGCAGCGGCGGGGGACGGGTCGCGACTAGCACAGATACGCAGTATTTT
CASSGGGRVATSTDTQYF
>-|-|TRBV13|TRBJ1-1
TGTGCCAGCGGATACAGGGAAGGCACTGAAGCTTTCTTT
CASGYREGTEAFF
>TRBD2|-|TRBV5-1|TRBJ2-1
TGCGCCAGCAGCCCGACTAGCGGGAGTTACAATGAGCAGTTCTTC
CASSPTSGSYNEQFF
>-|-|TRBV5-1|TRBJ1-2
TGCGCCAGCAGCTTGCGGGGGTCTATGGCAGATAACTATGGCTACACCTTC
CASSLRGSMADNYGYTF
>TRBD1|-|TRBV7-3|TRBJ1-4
TGTGCCAGCAGCCAAACGCCGGGACAGGGGAAAAAACTGTTTTTT
CASSQTPGQGKKLFF
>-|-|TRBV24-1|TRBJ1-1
TGTGCCACCAGTGATTGGCGAGCAGGAACTGAAGCTTTCTTT
CATSDWRAGTEAFF
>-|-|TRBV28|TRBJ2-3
TGTGCCAGCTCACCCTACACAGATACGCAGTATTTT
CASSPYTDTQYF
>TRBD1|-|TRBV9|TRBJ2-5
TGTGCCAGCAGCACCCGACAGGGGGCGCAAGAGACCCAGTACTTC
CASSTRQGAQETQYF
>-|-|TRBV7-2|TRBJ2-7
TGTGCCAGCAGCAATAGTTGGGGAGCTGGGTACGAGCAGTACTTC
CASSNSWGAGYEQYF
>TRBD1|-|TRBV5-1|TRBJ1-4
TGCGCCAGCAGCTTGGGGACAGGGAGGGGTGAAAAACTGTTTTTT
CASSLGTGRGEKLFF
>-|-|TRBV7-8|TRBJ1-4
TGTGCCAGCAGCCCGTTTGTAGGAGGGGAAAAACTGTTTTTT
CASSPFVGGEKLFF
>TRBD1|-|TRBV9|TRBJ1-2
TGTGCCAGCAGAGAAGGGGGCGCCGGTGGCTACACCTTC
CASREGGAGGYTF
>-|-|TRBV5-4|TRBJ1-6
TGTGCCAGCAGCTTGACGTCAATAGCTAATTCACCCCTCCACTTT
CASSLTSIANSPLHF
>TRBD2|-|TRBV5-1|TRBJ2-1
TGCGCCAGCAGCTCGGGACTAGCGGACAATGAGCAGTTCTTC
CASSSGLADNEQFF
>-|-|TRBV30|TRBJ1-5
TGTGCCTGGAGTCCCAAACGCCCGGCGGGGGATCAGCCCCAGCATTTT
CAWSPKRPAGDQPQHF
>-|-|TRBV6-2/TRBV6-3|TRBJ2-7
TGTGCCAGCAGTTACCTAGGCTTGTCCTACGAGCAGTACTTC
CASSYLGLSYEQYF
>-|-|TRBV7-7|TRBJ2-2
TGTGCCAGCAGCTTAGACTTAACCGGGGAGCTGTTTTTT
CASSLDLTGELFF